The rows below give T cell receptor beta chains drawn from one sample of a study of blood T cell repertoires in COVID-19. Profiling relied on immunoSEQ multiplex PCR, and the TCRdb table lists in-frame clones only, not all of them. The sample contains 100,000 to 150,000 clones, over 80% of which appear only once. The sample was peripheral blood. These receptors all stem from a man aged 35-49 years with active or convalescent COVID-19. Each CDR3 is given with its conserved first and last residue. The order of the fields is J gene, V gene, D gene, CDR3 DNA, CDR3 protein. D genes are given only for firm matches.

TRBJ1-1	TRBV3-1/TRBV3-2	NA	TGTGCCAGCAGCCAAAGGGGGGGAGGCTTTAGCACTGAAGCTTTCTTT	CASSQRGGGFSTEAFF
TRBJ2-3	TRBV5-1	NA	TGCGCCAGCAGCCTACAGGCGCGGGAAGATACGCAGTATTTT	CASSLQAREDTQYF
TRBJ2-1	TRBV6-5	NA	TGTGCCAGCAGTCGGCGGGGAATCTCCTACAATGAGCAGTTCTTC	CASSRRGISYNEQFF
TRBJ2-3	TRBV7-3	TRBD2	TGTGCCAGCAGCTTAATGGCTAGCGGACTCCAAGATACGCAGTATTTT	CASSLMASGLQDTQYF
TRBJ2-2	TRBV5-6	TRBD2	TGTGCCAGCAGCTTGGCCGGGACTAGCGTGAGGGCCGGGGAGCTGTTTTTT	CASSLAGTSVRAGELFF
TRBJ2-2	TRBV2	NA	TGTGCCAGCAGTGATTGGGGGGCCGGGGAGCTGTTTTTT	CASSDWGAGELFF
TRBJ2-2	TRBV4-2	NA	TGTGCCAGCAGCCAAAGGGGCCTAGACACCGGGGAGCTGTTTTTT	CASSQRGLDTGELFF
TRBJ2-5	TRBV7-2	NA	TGTGCCAGCAGCCAGCCGAGGGGGTGGCAGTACTTC	CASSQPRGWQYF
TRBJ2-7	TRBV4-1	TRBD2	TGCGCCAGCAGCCAAGCGGGGGGGAGCAACGAGCAGTACTTC	CASSQAGGSNEQYF
TRBJ2-7	TRBV5-5	NA	TGTGCCAGCAGCGTTCAGGGGAGTGAGCAGTACTTC	CASSVQGSEQYF
TRBJ2-3	TRBV10-3	NA	TGTGCCATCGATACTTCAGGCAGACGGACAGATACGCAGTATTTT	CAIDTSGRRTDTQYF
TRBJ2-1	TRBV3-1/TRBV3-2	NA	TGTGCCAGCAGTCGGACTGTGAGCTCCTACAATGAGCAGTTCTTC	CASSRTVSSYNEQFF
TRBJ2-2	TRBV2	NA	TGTGCCAGCAGTGGGCGGGGGAACACCGGGGAGCTGTTTTTT	CASSGRGNTGELFF
TRBJ2-2	TRBV3-1/TRBV3-2	TRBD1	TGTGCCAGCGGGGAGCAGGGGGCGACCGGGGAGCTGTTTTTT	CASGEQGATGELFF
TRBJ1-6	TRBV4-3	NA	TGCGCCAGCAGCCAAGAAGGTGCAGGGAATAGGAATTCACCCCTCCACTTT	CASSQEGAGNRNSPLHF
TRBJ1-1	TRBV6-5	NA	TGTGCCAGCAGTTACTGGCAGGGTAGGACTGAAGCTTTCTTT	CASSYWQGRTEAFF
TRBJ1-5	TRBV12-5	TRBD1	TGTGCTAGTGGCCCCCGGGACAGGGCCAATCAGCCCCAGCATTTT	CASGPRDRANQPQHF
TRBJ2-7	TRBV3-1/TRBV3-2	TRBD1	TGTGCCAGCAGCCAAGATTCGACAGGGGGCAGCTACGAGCAGTACTTC	CASSQDSTGGSYEQYF
TRBJ2-2	TRBV9	NA	TGTGCCAGCAGCGTAGCGCCAAGCGCGAACACCGGGGAGCTGTTTTTT	CASSVAPSANTGELFF
TRBJ2-5	TRBV11-2	TRBD1	TGTGCCAGCAGCAACCTAACAGGGGGCGGAGGAGAGACCCAGTACTTC	CASSNLTGGGGETQYF
TRBJ2-7	TRBV29-1	TRBD1	TGCAGCGTCAAGCGGTCCACAGGGGGTAACGAGCAGTACTTC	CSVKRSTGGNEQYF
TRBJ1-1	TRBV29-1	NA	TGCAGCGCGAAGGAGGGGACCTTGAACACTGAAGCTTTCTTT	CSAKEGTLNTEAFF
TRBJ2-3	TRBV9	TRBD1	TGTGCCAGCAGCGTCGAGGGGGCGCGTACAGATACGCAGTATTTT	CASSVEGARTDTQYF
TRBJ2-3	TRBV25-1	TRBD1	TGTGCCAGCAGTGCCCGGGACAGGGGGCGGGGAGCAGATACGCAGTATTTT	CASSARDRGRGADTQYF
TRBJ2-2	TRBV12-3/TRBV12-4	NA	TGTGCCAGCACCAAGACAGTGACCGGGGAGCTGTTTTTT	CASTKTVTGELFF
TRBJ1-3	TRBV2	NA	TGTGCCAGCAGAGACCCAGGGGAAGGTGGAAACACCATATATTTT	CASRDPGEGGNTIYF